This T cell receptor (beta chain) was retrieved from a study of blood T cell repertoires in COVID-19. Overall study context: The cDNA or gDNA used as material had been derived from T cells, B-cell-depleted T cells, or PBMCs.

CDR3 length: 16 amino acids. Germline-derived CDR1 and CDR2 are KGHSH and LQKENI. J lost 6 bases, V lost 3 bases, and 8 bases had no gene match. Original handling: Amplification from reference gene primers served as the basis for estimated nucleated cell counts. TCRdb's table, derived via immunoSEQ multiplex PCR, lists solely in-frame clones and lacks some. Clonal size and the V and J genes are those of that table, whereas D and trimming came from the DNA. The repertoire holds hundreds of thousands of clones, 85% to 90% seen once, with roughly 1.6% in the top ten. In terms of age and location, participants ranged from roughly 18 to 100 years and lived in roughly 22 US areas. Participant reports of clinical history set cohort assignment.

The sample taken for sequencing was PBMCs or T cells enriched from blood (not recorded which). The rearrangement uses TRBV18 and TRBJ2-2, with 9 nucleotides matching TRBD1. This TCR came from a woman in her fifties or sixties who had recovered from COVID-19. The CDR3 loop reads CASSPLTGGFSGELFF. For the CDR3, the DNA is TGTGCCAGCTCACCCTTGACAGGGGGTTTTTCCGGGGAGCTGTTTTTT.